This TCR beta chain was recorded in a study of T cell responses to AZD1222 COVID-19 vaccine. Overall study results and limits: Receipt of two AZD1222 doses was followed by a rise in Spike-specific TCR breadth and depth.

Per the germline V gene, CDR1 is SGHNT and CDR2 is YYREEE (reference sequence). The V segment lost 8 bases and the J segment 4 bases; nucleotides outside the gene matches: 14. This CDR3 region has 16 residues. This clone was counted once. The antigen remains undetermined. The protocol was immunoSEQ multiplex PCR, while the TCRdb copy is restricted to in-frame clones and leaves out a portion. Altogether roughly 120,000 clones are present, around 87% being singletons, with the ten largest covering approximately 1.2%. The rearrangement joins TRBV5-4 to TRBJ2-1; 8 bases are shared with TRBD2. Source: peripheral blood, taken on day 0 of AZD1222 vaccination. The sequence was obtained from an adult in good health. CDR3 DNA sequence: TGTGCCAGTGGAGCGGGGGCCCTGGATGGGTACAATGAGCAGTTCTTC. It translates to CASGAGALDGYNEQFF.